This is a list of T cell receptor beta chains from one sample in a study of blood T cell repertoires in COVID-19. Some clones are missing from TCRdb's copy, which holds only in-frame ones; the method was immunoSEQ multiplex PCR. The sample records around 300,000 clones, about nine tenths being singletons. Source material: peripheral blood. Receptors were obtained from a middle-aged man with acute or convalescent COVID-19. Both conserved end residues are part of each CDR3. A D gene is named only where the DNA matches it firmly. Rows give clone size only sometimes, using once, few, many, or a class for an expanded clone.

J	D	V	size	DNA	CDR3
TRBJ2-7	NA	TRBV19	few	TGTGCCAGTAGTATGGCCGACACCTACGAGCAGTACTTC	CASSMADTYEQYF
TRBJ2-7	TRBD1	TRBV2	once	TGTGCCAGCAGTGAAGGGCCAGGGGGCTACGAGCAGTACTTC	CASSEGPGGYEQYF
TRBJ1-1	NA	TRBV6-5	NA	TGTGCCAGCAGGAGCCCTGATGGGAACACTGAAGCTTTCTTT	CASRSPDGNTEAFF
TRBJ1-5	NA	TRBV7-2	NA	TGTGCCAGCAGCTTAGGCGCAGGTAGCAATCAGCCCCAGCATTTT	CASSLGAGSNQPQHF
TRBJ2-7	TRBD1	TRBV5-1	NA	TGCGCCAGCAGCTTGGCCGACAGGGGAGGCGAGCAGTACTTC	CASSLADRGGEQYF
TRBJ2-7	NA	TRBV3-1/TRBV3-2	NA	TGTGCCAGCAGCCCCCTCGGGGGCGAGCAGTACTTC	CASSPLGGEQYF
TRBJ1-5	TRBD1	TRBV10-3	NA	TGTGCCATCAGTGAAGGACAGGGGGCCAATCAGCCCCAGCATTTT	CAISEGQGANQPQHF
TRBJ1-2	TRBD1	TRBV11-2	NA	TGTGCCAGCAGCTCAATACAGGGGGCGCGTCCCTATGGCTACACCTTC	CASSSIQGARPYGYTF
TRBJ1-3	NA	TRBV11-2	NA	TGTGCCAGCAGACTCGGCTCTGGAAACACCATATATTTT	CASRLGSGNTIYF
TRBJ2-2	NA	TRBV18	few	TGTGCCAGCTTCCACTCGGGGATCGGCACCGGGGAGCTGTTTTTT	CASFHSGIGTGELFF
TRBJ1-6	NA	TRBV11-2	NA	TGTGCCAGCAGCTTAGAGGCGGGAAATAATTCACCCCTCCACTTT	CASSLEAGNNSPLHF
TRBJ2-6	NA	TRBV2	once	TGTGCCAGCAACATTCCATCCTCTGGGGCCAACGTCCTGACTTTC	CASNIPSSGANVLTF
TRBJ2-6	NA	TRBV30	NA	TGTGCCTGGACGAAGGGGGCTGGGGCCAACGTCCTGACTTTC	CAWTKGAGANVLTF
TRBJ2-7	TRBD1	TRBV5-1	NA	TGCGCCAGCAGCTTGGGGGACAGCTCCTACGAGCAGTACTTC	CASSLGDSSYEQYF
TRBJ1-2	TRBD1	TRBV19	NA	TGTGCCAGCCATGGGGGACAGGGAGTGAGTGGCTACACCTTC	CASHGGQGVSGYTF
TRBJ1-1	NA	TRBV5-6	NA	TGTGCCAGCAGGCCGACGGGCGCACCTACAGGTGAAGCTTTCTTT	CASRPTGAPTGEAFF
TRBJ2-5	TRBD2	TRBV4-2	NA	TGTGCCAGCAGCCCTGGGACTAGCCGTGACCAAGAGACCCAGTACTTC	CASSPGTSRDQETQYF
TRBJ2-2	TRBD2	TRBV11-3	NA	TGTGCCAGCAGCTTAGTGGGACTAGCGGGTTACACCGGGGAGCTGTTTTTT	CASSLVGLAGYTGELFF
TRBJ2-1	NA	TRBV6-5	once	TGTGCCAGCAGCCCCCGACAGAACTACAATGAGCAGTTCTTC	CASSPRQNYNEQFF
TRBJ1-2	NA	TRBV30	NA	TGTGCCTGTCCCCCCAGCAGGGGTTTTAACTATGGCTACACCTTC	CACPPSRGFNYGYTF
TRBJ1-5	NA	TRBV10-3	NA	TGTGCCATCAGTGACCAAGGGAGCGATTGGCAGCCCCAGCATTTT	CAISDQGSDWQPQHF
TRBJ2-7	NA	TRBV3-1/TRBV3-2	NA	TGTGCCAGCACCCATAAGGGAGGACTTGCCTACGAGCAGTACTTC	CASTHKGGLAYEQYF
TRBJ2-1	TRBD1	TRBV12-3/TRBV12-4	NA	TGTGCCAGCAGGACAGGGACGTCTCAGTTCTTC	CASRTGTSQFF
TRBJ1-5	NA	TRBV30	NA	TGTGCCGGATTTAACAGAAATAGCAATCAGCCCCAGCATTTT	CAGFNRNSNQPQHF
TRBJ2-1	TRBD2	TRBV7-3	NA	TGTGCCAGCAGCCTACTAGCGGGGGGGCCAAATGAGCAGTTCTTC	CASSLLAGGPNEQFF
TRBJ1-1	TRBD1	TRBV6-1	NA	TGTGCCAGCAGTGAAGGGTGGAACAGGGGGGCGAGTGAAGCTTTCTTT	CASSEGWNRGASEAFF
TRBJ1-5	NA	TRBV6-6	NA	TGTGCCAGCTCACAGCATTATCAGCCCCAGCATTTT	CASSQHYQPQHF
TRBJ2-3	NA	TRBV11-2	NA	TGTGCCAGCAGCAGGGGGGATACGCAGTATTTT	CASSRGDTQYF
TRBJ1-1	NA	TRBV13	NA	TGTGCCAGCAGCTTAGGGCAGGATCGGACTGAAGCTTTCTTT	CASSLGQDRTEAFF
TRBJ1-2	NA	TRBV19	NA	TGTGCCAGTAAGCCAACAGGAAATGGCTACACCTTC	CASKPTGNGYTF
TRBJ2-1	NA	TRBV18	NA	TGTGCCAGCTCAGACGGGGCCTACAATGAGCAGTTCTTC	CASSDGAYNEQFF
TRBJ2-2	NA	TRBV6-5	once	TGTGCCAGCAGTTTGGACTCCGGGACACTCGGGGAGCTGTTTTTT	CASSLDSGTLGELFF
TRBJ2-7	NA	TRBV5-4	NA	TGTGCCAGCAGCTACCCCCAAGGACAGAAAAACTCCTACGAGCAGTACTTC	CASSYPQGQKNSYEQYF
TRBJ2-1	TRBD2	TRBV5-5	few	TGTGCCAGCAGCTTGGCCAGCGGGGGGGCGTCCCATGAGCAGTTCTTC	CASSLASGGASHEQFF
TRBJ2-3	NA	TRBV5-1	NA	TGCGCCAGCAAAGCAAGGGGGGGCCCTGCAGATACGCAGTATTTT	CASKARGGPADTQYF
TRBJ1-5	NA	TRBV7-6	NA	TGTGCCAGCAGCTTATTTGGGGGGGCGAGGAGCAATCAGCCCCAGCATTTT	CASSLFGGARSNQPQHF
TRBJ1-1	NA	TRBV6-6	NA	TGTGCCAGCAGCCGCAGCGGGGCCCCAGGTAACACTGAAGCTTTCTTT	CASSRSGAPGNTEAFF
TRBJ1-1	NA	TRBV7-3	NA	TGTGCCAGCAGCCCACGTCCACAGGGTGAAGCTTTCTTT	CASSPRPQGEAFF
TRBJ2-2	NA	TRBV27	NA	TGTGCCAGCAGCCCACAGCTAACCGGGGAGCTGTTTTTT	CASSPQLTGELFF
TRBJ1-1	NA	TRBV12-5	once	TGTGCTAGTGGTTCTACCCATTTCACTGAAGCTTTCTTT	CASGSTHFTEAFF
TRBJ1-1	NA	TRBV3-1/TRBV3-2	NA	TGTGCCAGCAGCCAACTTGGGGCCACAGCGAACACTGAAGCTTTCTTT	CASSQLGATANTEAFF
TRBJ2-3	TRBD2	TRBV7-9	NA	TGTGCCAGCCAGCCGACTAGCAGCGACACAGATACGCAGTATTTT	CASQPTSSDTDTQYF
TRBJ1-1	NA	TRBV6-5	NA	TGTGCCAGCATGAGTCACACGGGGAAGGCCACTGAAGCTTTCTTT	CASMSHTGKATEAFF
TRBJ1-4	NA	TRBV6-5	NA	TGTGCCAGCAGTTACTCGATAACTAGAGAAAAACTGTTTTTT	CASSYSITREKLFF
TRBJ1-3	NA	TRBV27	NA	TGTGCCAGCAGAGCGTGGGGGGAAAACACCATATATTTT	CASRAWGENTIYF
TRBJ2-1	NA	TRBV11-3	NA	TGTGCCAGCAGCCTGGGGCTTCTCAATGAGCAGTTCTTC	CASSLGLLNEQFF
TRBJ1-5	NA	TRBV3-1/TRBV3-2	NA	TGTGCCAGCAGCCAAGCTAGACATCAGCCCCAGCATTTT	CASSQARHQPQHF
TRBJ1-4	NA	TRBV4-1	few	TGCGCCAGCAGCCAAGACGGCAGGGTGGGGGAAAAACTGTTTTTT	CASSQDGRVGEKLFF
TRBJ1-1	NA	TRBV6-5	NA	TGTGCCAGCAGACACCCGAACACTGAAGCTTTCTTT	CASRHPNTEAFF
TRBJ1-4	NA	TRBV7-9	NA	TGTGCCAGCAGCTTGTTACAGGTGAACAAACTGTTTTTT	CASSLLQVNKLFF
TRBJ2-5	TRBD2	TRBV3-1/TRBV3-2	NA	TGTGCCAGCAGCCACGGGGGGTCGAAGACCCAGTACTTC	CASSHGGSKTQYF
TRBJ1-2	NA	TRBV3-1/TRBV3-2	NA	TGTGCCAGCAGCCAAGAAGACGGGAGGAGCTCACCGATTTATGGCTACACCTTC	CASSQEDGRSSPIYGYTF
TRBJ1-2	NA	TRBV30	NA	TGTGCCTGGAGCCCTATTACTAGAATTTGGGGAGGCTACACCTTC	CAWSPITRIWGGYTF
TRBJ2-1	NA	TRBV19	NA	TGTGCCAGTAGTCTCGGGGTCTGGTCCGATGAGCAGTTCTTC	CASSLGVWSDEQFF
TRBJ1-3	TRBD1	TRBV12-5	NA	TGTGCTAGTGGTTTGGCAGGGGGGAACACCATATATTTT	CASGLAGGNTIYF
TRBJ1-2	NA	TRBV12-3/TRBV12-4	NA	TGTGCCAGCAGTTTACCATTGCCCGGGGGCTACACCTTC	CASSLPLPGGYTF
TRBJ1-2	TRBD1	TRBV9	NA	TGTGCCAGCAGCGACGGGGACAGGGGAAACTATGGCTACACCTTC	CASSDGDRGNYGYTF